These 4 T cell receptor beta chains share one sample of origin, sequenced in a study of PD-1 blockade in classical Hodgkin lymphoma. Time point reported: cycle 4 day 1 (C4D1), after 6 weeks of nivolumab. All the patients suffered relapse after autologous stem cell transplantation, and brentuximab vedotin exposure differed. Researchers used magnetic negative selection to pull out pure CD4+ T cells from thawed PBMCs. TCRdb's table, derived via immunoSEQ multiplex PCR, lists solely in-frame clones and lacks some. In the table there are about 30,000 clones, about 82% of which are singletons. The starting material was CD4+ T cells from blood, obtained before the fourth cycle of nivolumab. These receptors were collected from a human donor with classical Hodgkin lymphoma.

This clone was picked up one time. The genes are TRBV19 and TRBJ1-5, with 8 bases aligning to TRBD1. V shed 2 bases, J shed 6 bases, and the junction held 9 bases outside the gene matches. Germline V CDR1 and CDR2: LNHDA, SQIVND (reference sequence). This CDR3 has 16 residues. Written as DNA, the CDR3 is TGTGCCAGTAGTATACCCGGCAGGGGGCGCGGTCAGCCCCAGCATTTT. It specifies CASSIPGRGRGQPQHF.

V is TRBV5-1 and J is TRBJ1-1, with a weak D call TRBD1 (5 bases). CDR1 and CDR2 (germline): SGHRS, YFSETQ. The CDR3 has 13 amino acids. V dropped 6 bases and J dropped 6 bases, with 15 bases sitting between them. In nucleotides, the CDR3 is TGCGCCAGCACCGTTCCAGGGAGATCTGAAGCTTTCTTT. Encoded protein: CASTVPGRSEAFF.

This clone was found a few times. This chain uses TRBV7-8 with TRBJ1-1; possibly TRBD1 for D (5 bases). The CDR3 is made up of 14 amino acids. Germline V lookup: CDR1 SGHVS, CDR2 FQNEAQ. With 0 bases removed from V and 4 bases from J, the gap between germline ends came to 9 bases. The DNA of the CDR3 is TGTGCCAGCAGCTTAGCTGGGGGGAGCACTGAAGCTTTCTTT. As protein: CASSLAGGSTEAFF.

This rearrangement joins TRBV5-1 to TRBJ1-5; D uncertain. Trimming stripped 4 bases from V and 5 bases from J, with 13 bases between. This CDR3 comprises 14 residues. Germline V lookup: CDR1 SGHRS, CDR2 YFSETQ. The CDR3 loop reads CASSVSTGDQPQHF. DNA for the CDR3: TGCGCCAGCAGCGTGTCGACGGGTGATCAGCCCCAGCATTTT.